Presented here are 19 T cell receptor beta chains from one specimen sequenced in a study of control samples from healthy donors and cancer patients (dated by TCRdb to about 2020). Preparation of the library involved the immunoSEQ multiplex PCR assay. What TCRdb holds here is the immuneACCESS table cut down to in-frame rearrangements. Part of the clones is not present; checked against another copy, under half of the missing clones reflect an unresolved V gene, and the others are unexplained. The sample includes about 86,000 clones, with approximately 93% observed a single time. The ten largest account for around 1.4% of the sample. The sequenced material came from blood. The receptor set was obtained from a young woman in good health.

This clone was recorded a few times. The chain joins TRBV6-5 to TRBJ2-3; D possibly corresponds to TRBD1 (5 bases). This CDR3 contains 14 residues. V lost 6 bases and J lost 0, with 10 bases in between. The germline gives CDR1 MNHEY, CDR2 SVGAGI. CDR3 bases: TGTGCCAGCAGATCACAGGAGAGCACAGATACGCAGTATTTT. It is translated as CASRSQESTDTQYF.

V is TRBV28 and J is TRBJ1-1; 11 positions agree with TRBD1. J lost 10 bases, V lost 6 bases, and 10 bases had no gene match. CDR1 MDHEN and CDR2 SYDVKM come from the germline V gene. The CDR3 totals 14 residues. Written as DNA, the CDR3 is TGTGCCAGCAGACCAATGGGACAGGGGGTCTCAGCTTTCTTT. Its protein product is CASRPMGQGVSAFF.

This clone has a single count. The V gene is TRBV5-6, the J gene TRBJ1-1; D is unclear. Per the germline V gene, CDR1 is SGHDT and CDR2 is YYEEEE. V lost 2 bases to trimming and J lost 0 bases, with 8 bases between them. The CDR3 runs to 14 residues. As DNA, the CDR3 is TGTGCCAGCAGCTTACAGATGTTGAACACTGAAGCTTTCTTT. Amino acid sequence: CASSLQMLNTEAFF.

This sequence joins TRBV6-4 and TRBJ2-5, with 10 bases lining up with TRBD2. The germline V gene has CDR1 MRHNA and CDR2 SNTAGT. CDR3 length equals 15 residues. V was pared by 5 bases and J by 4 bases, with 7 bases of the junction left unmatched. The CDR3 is CASSRNSGGLETQYF. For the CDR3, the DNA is TGTGCCAGCAGTCGAAATAGCGGGGGGCTAGAGACCCAGTACTTC.

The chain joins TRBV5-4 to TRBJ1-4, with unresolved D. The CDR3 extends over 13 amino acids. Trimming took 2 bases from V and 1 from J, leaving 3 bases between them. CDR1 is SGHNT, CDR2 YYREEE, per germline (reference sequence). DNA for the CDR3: TGTGCCAGCAGCTTTGGAACTAATGAAAAACTGTTTTTT. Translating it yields CASSFGTNEKLFF.

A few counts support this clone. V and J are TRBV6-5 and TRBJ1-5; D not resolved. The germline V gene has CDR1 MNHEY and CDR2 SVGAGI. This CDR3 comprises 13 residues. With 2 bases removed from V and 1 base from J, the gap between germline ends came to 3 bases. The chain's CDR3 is CASSYESNQPQHF. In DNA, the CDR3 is TGTGCCAGCAGTTACGAGAGCAATCAGCCCCAGCATTTT.

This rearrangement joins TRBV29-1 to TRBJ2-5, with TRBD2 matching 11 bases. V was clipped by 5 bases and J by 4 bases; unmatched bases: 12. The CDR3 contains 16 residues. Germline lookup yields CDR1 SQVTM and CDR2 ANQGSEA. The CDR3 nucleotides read TGCAGCGTTTCGGGAATTAGCGGGGGGGCCGGAGAGACCCAGTACTTC. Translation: CSVSGISGGAGETQYF.

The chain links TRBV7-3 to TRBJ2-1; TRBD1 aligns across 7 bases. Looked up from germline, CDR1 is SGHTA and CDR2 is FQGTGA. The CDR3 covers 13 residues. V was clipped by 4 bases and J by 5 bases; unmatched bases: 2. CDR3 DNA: TGTGCCAGCAGCTCTGACAGGGACAATGAGCAGTTCTTC. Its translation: CASSSDRDNEQFF.

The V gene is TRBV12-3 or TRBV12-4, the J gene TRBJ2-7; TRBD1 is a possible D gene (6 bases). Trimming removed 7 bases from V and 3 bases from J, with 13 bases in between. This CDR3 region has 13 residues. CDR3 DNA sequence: TGTGCCAGCACCCTAGGGGGTCTCTACGAGCAGTACTTC. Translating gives CASTLGGLYEQYF.

The CDR3 here is CAFKQSPVYGYTF. The CDR3, as DNA: TGTGCCTTCAAACAATCCCCGGTCTATGGCTACACCTTC. V and J are TRBV5-4 and TRBJ1-2; no definite D call. The CDR3 loop spans 13 amino acids. Germline lookup yields CDR1 SGHNT and CDR2 YYREEE (reference sequence). V dropped 10 bases and J dropped 4 bases, with 17 bases sitting between them.

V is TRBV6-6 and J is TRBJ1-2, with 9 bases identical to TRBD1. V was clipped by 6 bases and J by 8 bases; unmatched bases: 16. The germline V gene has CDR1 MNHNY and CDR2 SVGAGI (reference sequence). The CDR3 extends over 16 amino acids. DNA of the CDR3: TGTGCCAGCAGCCAACTGACCGGGACAGGGTCAGGAGGCTACACCTTC. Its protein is CASSQLTGTGSGGYTF.

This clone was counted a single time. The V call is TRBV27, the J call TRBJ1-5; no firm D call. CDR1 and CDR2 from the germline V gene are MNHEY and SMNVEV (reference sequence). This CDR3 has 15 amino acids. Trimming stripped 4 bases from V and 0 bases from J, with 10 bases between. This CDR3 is CASSSGRYSNQPQHF. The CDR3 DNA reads TGTGCCAGCAGTTCCGGGCGGTATAGCAATCAGCCCCAGCATTTT.

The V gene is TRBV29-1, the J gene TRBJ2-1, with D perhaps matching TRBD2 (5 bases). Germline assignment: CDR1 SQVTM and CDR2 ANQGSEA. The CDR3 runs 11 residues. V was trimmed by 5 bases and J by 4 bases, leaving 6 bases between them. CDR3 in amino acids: CSVREYNEQFF. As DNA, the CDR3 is TGCAGCGTTCGGGAATACAATGAGCAGTTCTTC.

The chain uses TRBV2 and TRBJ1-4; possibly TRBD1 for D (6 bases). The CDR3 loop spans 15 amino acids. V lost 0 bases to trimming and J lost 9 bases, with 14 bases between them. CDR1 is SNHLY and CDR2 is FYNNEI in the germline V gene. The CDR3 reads CASSEAGSDRQKLFF. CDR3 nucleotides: TGTGCCAGCAGTGAAGCGGGGTCTGACAGGCAAAAACTGTTTTTT.

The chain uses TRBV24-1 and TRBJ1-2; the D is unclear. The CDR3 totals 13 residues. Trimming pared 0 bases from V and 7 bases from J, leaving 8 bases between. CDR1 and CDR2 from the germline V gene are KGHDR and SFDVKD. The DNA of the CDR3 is TGTGCCACCAGTGATTTGCCCGGTCTTGGCTACACCTTC. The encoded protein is CATSDLPGLGYTF.

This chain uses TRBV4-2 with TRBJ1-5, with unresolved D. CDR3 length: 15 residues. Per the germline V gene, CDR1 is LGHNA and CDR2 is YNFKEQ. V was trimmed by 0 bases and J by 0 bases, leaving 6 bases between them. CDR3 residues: CASSQDRSSNQPQHF. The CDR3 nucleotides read TGTGCCAGCAGCCAAGATAGAAGTAGCAATCAGCCCCAGCATTTT.

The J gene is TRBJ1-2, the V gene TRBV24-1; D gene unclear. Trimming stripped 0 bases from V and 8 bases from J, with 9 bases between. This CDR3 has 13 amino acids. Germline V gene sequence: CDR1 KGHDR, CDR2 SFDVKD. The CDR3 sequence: CATSDLEGWGYTF. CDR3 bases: TGTGCCACCAGTGATTTGGAAGGGTGGGGCTACACCTTC.

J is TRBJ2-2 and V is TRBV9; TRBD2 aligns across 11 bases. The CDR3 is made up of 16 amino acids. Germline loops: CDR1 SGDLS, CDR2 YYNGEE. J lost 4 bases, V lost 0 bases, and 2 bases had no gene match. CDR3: CASSVGLAGGTGELFF. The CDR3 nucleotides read TGTGCCAGCAGCGTAGGTCTAGCGGGGGGCACCGGGGAGCTGTTTTTT.

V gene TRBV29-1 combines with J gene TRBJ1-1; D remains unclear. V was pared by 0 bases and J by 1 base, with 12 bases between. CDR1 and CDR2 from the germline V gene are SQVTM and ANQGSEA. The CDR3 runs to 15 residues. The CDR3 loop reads CSVEEAPDGNTEAFF. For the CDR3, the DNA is TGCAGCGTTGAAGAAGCACCGGACGGGAACACTGAAGCTTTCTTT. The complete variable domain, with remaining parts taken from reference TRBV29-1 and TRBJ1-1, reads SAVISQKPSRDICQRGTSLTIQCQVDSQVTMMFWYRQQPGQSLTLIATANQGSEATYESGFVIDKFPISRPNLTFSTLTVSNMSPEDSSIYLCSVEEAPDGNTEAFFGQGTRLTVV.